The clone carrying this TCR beta chain was seen just once. This sample was taken from a study of blood T cells in healthy people across ages. V was trimmed by 7 bases and J by 7 bases, leaving 17 bases between them. CDR3 length equals 14 residues. Germline V gene data show CDR1 as MNHEY and CDR2 as SMNVEV (reference sequence). The authors ran a second PCR of about 7 to 11 cycles using a sample-barcoded 5' primer and a J-beta primer mix. One entry per CDR3 protein, called by TCRdb with MiXCR from the 5' RACE reads. This sample carries 2 million or so distinct CDR3 sequences, about 50% of them seen once, and the ten largest clones take roughly 2%.

The gene calls are TRBV27 and TRBJ2-1; D gene uncertain. Sequenced sample: blood. The TCR was taken from a woman aged 40 to 55 in good health. The CDR3: CASTPSRVLNEQFF. In nucleotides, the CDR3 is TGTGCCAGCACCCCCTCAAGGGTGTTGAATGAGCAGTTCTTC.